This passage covers 24 T cell receptor beta chains from one sample sequenced in a study of T cell repertoires in cytomegalovirus infection. TCRdb called the reads again in MiXCR, with one record for every CDR3 protein. The sample yields over 200,000 distinct CDR3 sequences, approximately 15% seen once. Sequencing was performed on PBMCs. All receptors derive from a human donor in good health (CMV status not recorded). Some clones in this sample may be carry-over from other donors' samples.

This clonotype was seen at least ten times. The chain couples TRBV12-3 or TRBV12-4 to TRBJ1-5, with a possible D match to TRBD1 (6 bases). Trimming shortened V by 6 bases and J by 2 bases, and 8 bases separated the two germline ends. The CDR3 spans 13 residues. In DNA, the CDR3 is TGTGCCAGCAGCTCAGGGGGCAATCAGCCCCAGCATTTT. It translates to CASSSGGNQPQHF.

CDR3 DNA: TGTGCCAGCATCTACAGGGGTGTCGAAGCTTTCTTT. Amino acid sequence: CASIYRGVEAFF. The genes are TRBV2 and TRBJ1-1; 7 bases line up with TRBD1. CDR1 SNHLY and CDR2 FYNNEI come from the germline V gene. Trimming cost V 7 bases and J 8 bases; bases outside gene matches: 7. This CDR3 region has 12 residues.

This clonotype turned up a few times. This chain uses TRBV7-7 with TRBJ2-2; 10 bases agree with TRBD2. The CDR3 is 17 amino acids. V lost 5 bases to trimming and J lost 4 bases; unmatched junction nucleotides: 10. From germline, CDR1 is SSHAT and CDR2 FNYEAQ (reference sequence). The CDR3 sequence: CASSQNSGGLGTGELFF. CDR3 sequence (DNA): TGTGCCAGCAGCCAAAATAGCGGGGGGCTTGGCACCGGGGAGCTGTTTTTT.

This clonotype was counted ten times or more. This chain uses TRBV12-3 or TRBV12-4 with TRBJ2-3, with TRBD2 as a possible D gene (5 bases). The CDR3 length is 17 residues. V lost 6 bases and J 3 bases, leaving 22 bases between the germline ends. CDR3 sequence reads: CASSTAPKSSITDTQYF. The CDR3, as DNA: TGTGCCAGCAGCACGGCCCCTAAATCTAGCATAACAGATACGCAGTATTTT.

The chain is built from TRBV20-1 and TRBJ1-2; 9 nucleotides agree with TRBD1. V lost 3 bases and J lost 6; bases outside the gene matches: 2. The germline gives CDR1 DFQATT, CDR2 SNEGSKA (reference sequence). The CDR3 is 12 amino acids. The CDR3 DNA is TGCAGTGCTAGTTGGACAGGGGATGGCTACACCTTC. Amino acids: CSASWTGDGYTF.

This clonotype has at least ten counts. The J gene is TRBJ1-1, the V gene TRBV7-3; TRBD1 matches at 7 bases. Germline V gene sequence: CDR1 SGHTA, CDR2 FQGTGA. After removal of 5 bases from V and 0 bases from J, the junction contained 6 bases not matched to a gene. The CDR3 runs 15 residues. Here the CDR3 reads CASSARQGMNTEAFF. In DNA, the CDR3 is TGTGCCAGCAGCGCCCGACAGGGTATGAACACTGAAGCTTTCTTT. Combining the CDR3 with reference TRBV7-3 and TRBJ1-1 gives the whole variable domain GAGVSQTPSNKVTEKGKYVELRCDPISGHTALYWYRQSLGQGPEFLIYFQGTGAADDSGLPNDRFFAVRPEGSVSTLKIQRTERGDSAVYLCASSARQGMNTEAFFGQGTRLTVV.

This clonotype was seen more than once but under ten times. The chain uses TRBV5-4 and TRBJ2-1, with 7 bases identical to TRBD2. V lost 3 bases and J lost 3; bases outside the gene matches: 6. CDR1 SGHNT and CDR2 YYREEE come from the germline V gene (reference sequence). The CDR3 runs to 15 residues. This chain's CDR3 is CASSSVAGVYNEQFF. The DNA for the CDR3 is TGTGCCAGCAGCTCGGTAGCGGGCGTCTACAATGAGCAGTTCTTC.

This clonotype was detected many times. The chain is built from TRBV7-2 and TRBJ1-1, with D perhaps matching TRBD1 (6 bases). V lost 1 base to trimming and J lost 2 bases, with 17 bases between them. The CDR3 totals 17 residues. Germline V lookup: CDR1 SGHTA, CDR2 FQGNSA. The CDR3 is CASSLVSTMDSNTEAFF. The CDR3 region has the DNA TGTGCCAGCAGCTTAGTATCTACTATGGACAGTAACACTGAAGCTTTCTTT.

This clonotype was observed at least ten times. This sequence joins TRBV11-1 and TRBJ1-5; maybe TRBD1 (5 bases). The CDR3 length is 13 residues. CDR1 and CDR2 (germline): SGHAT, FQDESV (reference sequence). Trimming removed 1 base from V and 6 bases from J, with 7 bases in between. The CDR3 region has the DNA TGTGCCAGCAGCTTAGACAGGTTTCAGCCCCAGCATTTT. As protein: CASSLDRFQPQHF.

This clonotype was recorded a few times. J is TRBJ1-6 and V is TRBV7-9, with D possibly matching TRBD1 (5 bases). Germline V gene data show CDR1 as SEHNR and CDR2 as FQNEAQ (reference sequence). This CDR3 comprises 14 residues. V was trimmed by 3 bases and J by 14 bases, leaving 17 bases between them. This CDR3 reads CASSFPGTLGSLHF. Here the CDR3 DNA reads TGTGCCAGCAGCTTTCCTGGGACTTTAGGTTCCCTCCACTTT.

This clonotype was observed a handful of times. V usage is TRBV19 and J usage is TRBJ2-7; a weak D match, TRBD2 (6 bases). The CDR3 has 12 amino acids. V lost 3 bases and J 3 bases, leaving 6 bases between the germline ends. The germline V gene encodes CDR1 LNHDA and CDR2 SQIVND (reference sequence). CDR3: CASSMGGYEQYF. Here the CDR3 DNA reads TGTGCCAGTAGTATGGGGGGCTACGAGCAGTACTTC.

This clonotype was picked up a small number of times. J is TRBJ1-4 and V is TRBV19, with no clear D. CDR3 length equals 10 residues. V shed 7 bases and J shed 8 bases, with 5 bases lying between them. Germline V gene lookup returns CDR1 LNHDA and CDR2 SQIVND (reference sequence). This CDR3 reads CASMFEKLFF. As DNA, the CDR3 is TGTGCCAGTATGTTCGAAAAACTGTTTTTT.

This clonotype was recorded many times. J is TRBJ2-1 and V is TRBV7-2; D uncertain. This CDR3 is built from 17 residues. The germline V gene encodes CDR1 SGHTA and CDR2 FQGNSA. V dropped 5 bases and J dropped 1 base, with 18 bases sitting between them. The CDR3 nucleotides are TGTGCCAGCAGCCTCCTAACCAAAGCGAGTTCCTACAATGAGCAGTTCTTC. This gives the protein CASSLLTKASSYNEQFF.

At least ten counts were recorded for this clonotype. The rearrangement uses TRBV12-3 or TRBV12-4 and TRBJ2-7; TRBD2 is a possible D gene (5 bases). This CDR3 has 15 residues. Trimming removed 6 bases from V and 3 bases from J, with 18 bases in between. The CDR3 region has the DNA TGTGCCAGCAGCGACCCGGGATCGCCAAACTACGAGCAGTACTTC. It codes for CASSDPGSPNYEQYF.

This clonotype was counted between two and nine times. The chain has TRBV29-1 and TRBJ1-2; D remains ambiguous. Trimming took 4 bases from V and 10 from J, leaving 16 bases between them. Germline CDR1 SQVTM, CDR2 ANQGSEA. This CDR3 has 12 residues. In DNA, the CDR3 is TGCAGCGTTGCGAGCCGATCGAAAAACTACACCTTC. Its translation: CSVASRSKNYTF.

This clonotype was observed a few times. The chain is built from TRBV7-9 and TRBJ1-3; D not certain. Germline lookup yields CDR1 SEHNR and CDR2 FQNEAQ (reference sequence). The length of the CDR3 is 15 residues. Between the trimmed V and J ends, which lost 5 bases and 0 bases, there was a span of 11 bases. The CDR3 region has the DNA TGTGCCAGCAGCCCGCTGCCCTTCTCTGGAAACACCATATATTTT. This translates into CASSPLPFSGNTIYF. Full variable domain (missing parts from reference TRBV7-9 and TRBJ1-3): DTGVSQNPRHKITKRGQNVTFRCDPISEHNRLYWYRQTLGQGPEFLTYFQNEAQLEKSRLLSDRFSAERPKGSFSTLEIQRTEQGDSAMYLCASSPLPFSGNTIYFGEGSWLTVV.

This clonotype was counted at least ten times. J is TRBJ1-5 and V is TRBV20-1; D may be TRBD1 (5 bases). Trimming removed 5 bases from V and 6 bases from J, with 20 bases in between. Germline V gene data show CDR1 as DFQATT and CDR2 as SNEGSKA (reference sequence). The CDR3 consists of 15 residues. This chain's CDR3 is CSASSPQVRPQPQHF. The CDR3 region has the DNA TGCAGTGCTTCGTCACCACAGGTCCGTCCTCAGCCCCAGCATTTT.

The J gene is TRBJ2-5, the V gene TRBV29-1; D is unclear. Germline CDR1 SQVTM, CDR2 ANQGSEA. The CDR3 runs 12 residues. With 3 bases removed from V and 5 bases from J, the gap between germline ends came to 10 bases. CDR3 protein: CSVDVSGETQYF. The CDR3 nucleotides read TGCAGCGTTGACGTTTCCGGGGAGACCCAGTACTTC.

In this sample, this clonotype turned up a few times. The rearrangement uses TRBV6-2 or TRBV6-3 and TRBJ1-2; maybe TRBD1 (6 bases). The CDR3 covers 14 residues. The V and J ends lost 4 bases and 8 bases respectively, with 17 bases between them. The germline gives CDR1 MNHEY, CDR2 SVGEGT. CDR3 amino acids: CASSSSGQLSGYTF. As DNA, the CDR3 is TGTGCCAGCAGTTCCTCCGGACAGCTATCCGGCTACACCTTC.

This chain connects TRBV5-5 to TRBJ2-5; 8 nucleotides agree with TRBD2. The J segment lost 4 bases and the V segment lost 0 bases, leaving 8 bases of the junction unmatched. This CDR3 has 16 residues. The germline gives CDR1 SGHKS, CDR2 YYEKEE (reference sequence). CDR3 sequence reads: CASSLGTGGPAETQYF. CDR3 sequence (DNA): TGTGCCAGCAGCTTGGGTACGGGAGGGCCGGCAGAGACCCAGTACTTC. The full variable domain, with the rest looked up from reference TRBV5-5 and TRBJ2-5, is DAGVTQSPTHLIKTRGQQVTLRCSPISGHKSVSWYQQVLGQGPQFIFQYYEKEERGRGNFPDRFSARQFPNYSSELNVNALLLGDSALYLCASSLGTGGPAETQYFGPGTRLLVL.

This rearrangement joins TRBV28 to TRBJ1-1; D remains unclear. V was clipped by 1 base and J by 8 bases, with 14 bases between them. This CDR3 comprises 14 residues. In germline, CDR1 is MDHEN, CDR2 SYDVKM. The CDR3 loop is CASSLSPSFGEAFF. In DNA, the CDR3 is TGTGCCAGCAGTTTATCCCCCTCTTTCGGCGAAGCTTTCTTT.

This clonotype occurred many times. This chain uses TRBV7-8 with TRBJ2-1, with 7 bases fitting TRBD2. Germline CDR1 reads SGHVS; CDR2 reads FQNEAQ. Trimming removed 1 base from V and 5 bases from J; junction bases left unmatched: 17. This CDR3 region has 19 residues. Here the CDR3 DNA reads TGTGCCAGCAGCTTAGGGTGGCAGTATGAGCGGGATCCCAACAATGAGCAGTTCTTC. This sequence encodes CASSLGWQYERDPNNEQFF.

This clonotype was recorded many times. The chain uses TRBV7-8 and TRBJ1-2, with a possible D match to TRBD1 (6 bases). Germline assignment: CDR1 SGHVS and CDR2 FQNEAQ. There are 15 residues in the CDR3. V was cut by 3 bases and J by 7 bases, with 18 bases left in between. For the CDR3, the DNA is TGTGCCAGCAGCTTCACTTTCGGGGGGGCGCCTGGCTACACCTTC. As protein: CASSFTFGGAPGYTF.

The rearrangement joins TRBV12-3 or TRBV12-4 to TRBJ1-1, with 7 bases identical to TRBD1. CDR3 size: 15 residues. V shed 5 bases and J 0 bases; nucleotides not matched to a gene: 6. Here the CDR3 DNA reads TGTGCCAGCAGTGTGACAGGGCGGTTGAACACTGAAGCTTTCTTT. Residues: CASSVTGRLNTEAFF.